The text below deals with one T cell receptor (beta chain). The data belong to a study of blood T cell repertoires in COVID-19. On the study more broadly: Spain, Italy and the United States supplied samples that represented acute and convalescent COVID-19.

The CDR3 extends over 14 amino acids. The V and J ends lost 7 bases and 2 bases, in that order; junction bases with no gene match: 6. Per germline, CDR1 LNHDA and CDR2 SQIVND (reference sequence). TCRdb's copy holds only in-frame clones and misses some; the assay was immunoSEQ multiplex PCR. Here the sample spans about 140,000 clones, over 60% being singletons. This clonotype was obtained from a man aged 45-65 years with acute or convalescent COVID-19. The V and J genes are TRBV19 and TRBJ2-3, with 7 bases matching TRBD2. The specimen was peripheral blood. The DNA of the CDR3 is TGTGCCAGTAACCCAAGCGGGAACACAGATACGCAGTATTTT. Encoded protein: CASNPSGNTDTQYF.